What follows are 25 T cell receptor beta chains derived from one specimen sequenced in a study of blood T cell repertoires in COVID-19. The assay was immunoSEQ multiplex PCR, and TCRdb's table has in-frame clones only and misses some. The table has 150,000 to 200,000 clones, about 90% seen once. The sample taken for sequencing was PBMCs or T cells enriched from blood (not recorded which). The receptor set was obtained from a human donor with acute COVID-19. The donor label of this sample is uncertain.

This sequence joins TRBV20-1 and TRBJ1-1; weak D call: TRBD1 (5 bases). The germline gives CDR1 DFQATT, CDR2 SNEGSKA (reference sequence). The CDR3 is 16 amino acids. Trimming took off 3 bases at V and 4 bases at J, with 21 bases between the two ends. CDR3: CSASQWGRVGGTEAFF. The CDR3 region has the DNA TGCAGTGCTAGTCAATGGGGTCGGGTCGGGGGCACTGAAGCTTTCTTT.

The rearrangement uses TRBV18 and TRBJ1-1; weak D call: TRBD1 (5 bases). This CDR3 has 13 residues. CDR1 KGHSH and CDR2 LQKENI come from the germline V gene. Trimming cost V 6 bases and J 4 bases, with 12 bases left between them. The CDR3 nucleotides read TGTGCCAGCTCCCCAGGGTCGGGCACTGAAGCTTTCTTT. Amino acid sequence: CASSPGSGTEAFF.

This clone appeared a single time. The rearrangement joins TRBV5-1 to TRBJ2-2; TRBD2 agrees at 14 bases. The J segment lost 8 bases and the V segment lost 1 base, leaving 7 bases of the junction unmatched. Germline CDR1 and CDR2: SGHRS and YFSETQ. This CDR3 is built from 17 residues. The CDR3 nucleotides are TGCGCCAGCAGCTTGAAAGGACTAGCGGGGGGCGAGGGGGAGCTGTTTTTT. Amino acid sequence: CASSLKGLAGGEGELFF.

The chain uses TRBV5-1 and TRBJ1-2; D is unresolved. Germline CDR1 is SGHRS and CDR2 is YFSETQ. Trimming took 0 bases from V and 0 from J, leaving 9 bases between them. The CDR3 spans 15 residues. CDR3 residues: CASSLEIGANYGYTF. The CDR3 nucleotides read TGCGCCAGCAGCTTGGAGATAGGAGCTAACTATGGCTACACCTTC. The complete variable domain, with remaining parts taken from reference TRBV5-1 and TRBJ1-2, reads KAGVTQTPRYLIKTRGQQVTLSCSPISGHRSVSWYQQTPGQGLQFLFEYFSETQRNKGNFPGRFSGRQFSNSRSEMNVSTLELGDSALYLCASSLEIGANYGYTFGSGTRLTVV.

The rearrangement links TRBV5-4 to TRBJ2-4; 8 bases agree with TRBD2. The CDR3 is 16 residues long. Germline lookup yields CDR1 SGHNT and CDR2 YYREEE (reference sequence). V was pared by 0 bases and J by 1 base, with 3 bases of the junction left unmatched. CDR3 DNA: TGTGCCAGCAGCTTGGGCGGCGGGGGGGCCAAAAACATTCAGTACTTC. It translates to CASSLGGGGAKNIQYF. The full variable domain, in which reference TRBV5-4 and TRBJ2-4 provide the parts outside the CDR3, is ETGVTQSPTHLIKTRGQQVTLRCSSQSGHNTVSWYQQALGQGPQFIFQYYREEENGRGNFPPRFSGLQFPNYSSELNVNALELDDSALYLCASSLGGGGAKNIQYFGAGTRLSVL.

The genes are TRBV7-3 and TRBJ1-5; 8 bases map to TRBD1. In germline, CDR1 is SGHTA, CDR2 FQGTGA. J lost 2 bases, V lost 6 bases, and 21 bases had no gene match. This CDR3 spans 20 amino acids. CDR3 in amino acids: CASRTLPPGQDYRGNQPQHF. For the CDR3, the DNA is TGTGCCAGCAGGACTCTCCCACCGGGACAGGACTATAGGGGCAATCAGCCCCAGCATTTT.

The genes are TRBV18 and TRBJ2-7, with D perhaps matching TRBD2 (5 bases). Germline V gives CDR1 KGHSH, CDR2 LQKENI. This CDR3 has 15 residues. With 3 bases removed from V and 3 bases from J, the gap between germline ends came to 15 bases. CDR3 sequence reads: CASSPYLDGGYEQYF. CDR3 DNA sequence: TGTGCCAGCTCACCCTACCTCGATGGAGGCTACGAGCAGTACTTC.

V gene TRBV11-2 combines with J gene TRBJ1-2, with D perhaps TRBD1 (5 bases). From germline, CDR1 is SGHAT and CDR2 FQNNGV. Trimming took 0 bases from V and 5 from J, leaving 7 bases between them. This CDR3 contains 13 residues. For the CDR3, the DNA is TGTGCCAGCAGCTTAGATCGACAGTATGGCTACACCTTC. This codes for CASSLDRQYGYTF.

As regards this clone: The identical CDR3 is also encoded by other nucleotide sequences in the sample. The gene calls are TRBV5-1 and TRBJ2-3; 8 positions agree with TRBD1. Looked up from germline, CDR1 is SGHRS and CDR2 is YFSETQ. After removal of 4 bases from V and 1 base from J, the junction contained 5 bases not matched to a gene. This CDR3 region has 15 residues. The CDR3 reads CASSLGQGGTDTQYF. In DNA, the CDR3 is TGCGCCAGCAGCCTAGGACAGGGTGGCACAGATACGCAGTATTTT. The whole variable domain, remainder taken from reference TRBV5-1 and TRBJ2-3, is KAGVTQTPRYLIKTRGQQVTLSCSPISGHRSVSWYQQTPGQGLQFLFEYFSETQRNKGNFPGRFSGRQFSNSRSEMNVSTLELGDSALYLCASSLGQGGTDTQYFGPGTRLTVL.

The V and J genes are TRBV4-3 and TRBJ2-2, with D perhaps matching TRBD2 (5 bases). Germline V CDR1 and CDR2: LGHNA, YSLEER. The CDR3 sequence is 13 residues long. Trimming shortened V by 0 bases and J by 8 bases, and 7 bases separated the two germline ends. The CDR3 reads CASSQDWEGELFF. CDR3 bases: TGCGCCAGCAGCCAAGATTGGGAGGGGGAGCTGTTTTTT.

The V gene is TRBV3-1 (or the pseudogene TRBV3-2), the J gene TRBJ2-5, with a weak D call TRBD2 (5 bases). V was cut by 4 bases and J by 2 bases, with 14 bases left in between. This CDR3 region has 15 residues. The V gene's germline CDR1 is LGHDT and CDR2 YNNKEL (reference sequence). The CDR3 reads CASSRAGVRQETQYF. CDR3 bases: TGTGCCAGCAGCCGCGCCGGGGTTCGGCAAGAGACCCAGTACTTC.

This rearrangement joins TRBV18 to TRBJ2-3; 9 bases are a match to TRBD2. The CDR3 has 15 residues. CDR1 is KGHSH and CDR2 is LQKENI in the germline V gene. With 5 bases clipped from V and 4 bases from J, the junction kept 7 bases outside the gene matches. CDR3 DNA sequence: TGTGCCAGCTCAGCGGGGGGGGCCGGAGCAGATACGCAGTATTTT. This sequence encodes CASSAGGAGADTQYF.

The V gene is TRBV7-2, the J gene TRBJ2-5; D gene uncertain. CDR1 is SGHTA, CDR2 FQGNSA, per germline. Deletions cut 3 bases from V and 4 bases from J, with 9 bases between. The CDR3 is 13 residues long. CDR3 nucleotides: TGTGCCAGCAGCTTCGGAACGGGAGAGACCCAGTACTTC. Translating it yields CASSFGTGETQYF. Together with reference TRBV7-2 and TRBJ2-5, the CDR3 gives the full variable domain: GAGVSQSPSNKVTEKGKDVELRCDPISGHTALYWYRQSLGQGLEFLIYFQGNSAPDKSGLPSDRFSAERTGGSVSTLTIQRTQQEDSAVYLCASSFGTGETQYFGPGTRLLVL.

The chain recombines TRBV29-1 with TRBJ2-2, with 7 positions matching TRBD2. Losses at the gene ends were 6 bases for V and 0 bases for J; bases not matched to a gene: 10. Germline CDR1 SQVTM, CDR2 ANQGSEA. The CDR3 covers 16 residues. The CDR3: CSVVLGGDANTGELFF. The CDR3 bases are TGCAGCGTCGTTCTTGGGGGGGACGCGAACACCGGGGAGCTGTTTTTT.

The V and J genes are TRBV19 and TRBJ2-6; TRBD1 agrees at 9 bases. There are 13 residues in the CDR3. Germline V gives CDR1 LNHDA, CDR2 SQIVND (reference sequence). CDR3 sequence: CVTGGTGANVLTF. DNA for the CDR3: TGTGTCACAGGGGGCACAGGGGCCAACGTCCTGACTTTC.

The V and J genes are TRBV3-1 (or the pseudogene TRBV3-2) and TRBJ1-2; D remains ambiguous. This CDR3 is 11 amino acids long. With 6 bases removed from V and 5 bases from J, the gap between germline ends came to 7 bases. In germline, CDR1 is LGHDT, CDR2 YNNKEL (reference sequence). In DNA, the CDR3 is TGTGCCAGCAGGGCAGAATATGGCTACACCTTC. Translating it yields CASRAEYGYTF.

This chain joins TRBV6-5 and TRBJ2-3; tentatively, D is TRBD1 (5 bases). CDR1 MNHEY and CDR2 SVGAGI come from the germline V gene. V lost 6 bases, J lost 1 base, and 14 bases lay in between. The CDR3 spans 15 residues. Written as DNA, the CDR3 is TGTGCCAGCAGCCCACCCAGGGAACGCACAGATACGCAGTATTTT. Translating it yields CASSPPRERTDTQYF.

The rearrangement joins TRBV19 to TRBJ2-7; TRBD1 aligns across 9 bases. The CDR3 runs 15 residues. Trimming took 6 bases from V and 0 from J; bases not matched to a gene: 6. Germline-derived CDR1 and CDR2 are LNHDA and SQIVND (reference sequence). Written as DNA, the CDR3 is TGTGCCAGTAGGACCGGGGACAGGGCCTCCTACGAGCAGTACTTC. It yields the protein CASRTGDRASYEQYF.

The chain joins TRBV6-5 to TRBJ1-3; D gene ambiguous. The V gene lost 6 bases and the J gene lost 0 bases, with 12 bases spanning the gap. The CDR3 is 15 amino acids. Germline CDR1 MNHEY, CDR2 SVGAGI. CDR3 in DNA: TGTGCCAGCAGACGCGACGGGAGCTCTGGAAACACCATATATTTT. It codes for CASRRDGSSGNTIYF.

This chain joins TRBV30 and TRBJ2-5, with a weak D call TRBD1 (7 bases). Germline assignment: CDR1 GTSNPN and CDR2 SVGIG (reference sequence). V gave up 1 base and J gave up 7 bases, with 19 bases separating them. The CDR3 consists of 15 residues. DNA of the CDR3: TGTGCCTGGAGTGGGGGCAGGGGGGTAAGCTGGACCCAGTACTTC. Translated: CAWSGGRGVSWTQYF.

The J gene is TRBJ1-5, the V gene TRBV7-9; D gene unclear. V lost 5 bases, J lost 9 bases, and 14 bases lay in between. Germline lookup yields CDR1 SEHNR and CDR2 FQNEAQ (reference sequence). CDR3 length: 13 residues. The CDR3 loop reads CASSPLQAGPQHF. CDR3 nucleotides: TGTGCCAGCAGCCCCCTCCAGGCCGGGCCCCAGCATTTT.

V gene TRBV7-9 combines with J gene TRBJ2-3; a possible D gene is TRBD2 (5 bases). Germline assignment: CDR1 SEHNR and CDR2 FQNEAQ (reference sequence). CDR3 size: 15 residues. Deletions cut 6 bases from V and 0 bases from J, with 13 bases between. CDR3 DNA sequence: TGTGCCAGCAGTAATCCGAGCGGAAGCACAGATACGCAGTATTTT. Its translation: CASSNPSGSTDTQYF. The whole variable domain, filled in from reference TRBV7-9 and TRBJ2-3, reads DTGVSQNPRHKITKRGQNVTFRCDPISEHNRLYWYRQTLGQGPEFLTYFQNEAQLEKSRLLSDRFSAERPKGSFSTLEIQRTEQGDSAMYLCASSNPSGSTDTQYFGPGTRLTVL.

V usage is TRBV24-1 and J usage is TRBJ1-2, with 7 positions matching TRBD1. The ends lost 2 bases at V and 2 bases at J; junction bases unmatched: 7. CDR3 length equals 16 residues. CDR1 is KGHDR, CDR2 SFDVKD, per germline. CDR3 protein: CATSDSWGDRNYGYTF. The DNA for the CDR3 is TGTGCCACCAGTGATTCGTGGGGGGACAGAAACTATGGCTACACCTTC.

The V call is TRBV28, the J call TRBJ1-2; weak D call: TRBD1 (6 bases). This CDR3 comprises 14 residues. The V end was cut by 2 bases, the J end by 5 bases, with 12 bases between. Germline CDR1 MDHEN, CDR2 SYDVKM. This chain's CDR3 is CASSLVQGRYGYTF. CDR3 bases: TGTGCCAGCAGTTTAGTGCAGGGGAGATATGGCTACACCTTC.

The genes are TRBV7-3 and TRBJ1-3, with no clear D. This CDR3 comprises 15 residues. The V gene's germline CDR1 is SGHTA and CDR2 FQGTGA. V shed 2 bases and J shed 2 bases, with 10 bases lying between them. The CDR3 loop is CASSLHINPGNTIYF. DNA for the CDR3: TGTGCCAGCAGCTTACACATCAACCCTGGAAACACCATATATTTT.